A single sample is the source of the 30 T cell receptor beta chains below, sequenced in a study of Graves' ophthalmopathy and Graves' hyperthyroidism. The study amplified TCR beta CDR3 regions using RNA transcripts. RT-PCR with HTBI primers came first, then second-round multiplex PCR. TCRdb reprocessed the multiplex PCR reads with MiXCR, giving one entry per CDR3 protein. The sample contains about 390,000 distinct CDR3 sequences, about 18% of which appear only once. Input material: peripheral blood. These receptors were obtained from an adult woman with stable Graves' hyperthyroidism.

This chain links TRBV19 with TRBJ2-2; 9 bases fit TRBD1. V gave up 4 bases and J gave up 7 bases; unmatched junction bases: 10. The germline CDR1 and CDR2 sequences are LNHDA and SQIVND (reference sequence). The CDR3 runs to 16 residues. The CDR3 DNA sequence: TGTGCCAGTAGTAGGGGTCCCGGGACAGGGATCGGGGAGCTGTTTTTT. Protein: CASSRGPGTGIGELFF.

This chain links TRBV6-2 or TRBV6-3 with TRBJ2-3; tentatively, D is TRBD2 (5 bases). The germline V gene has CDR1 MNHEY and CDR2 SVGEGT. The CDR3 runs to 14 residues. Trimming took off 5 bases at V and 4 bases at J, with 13 bases between the two ends. This chain's CDR3 is CASSIGVDADTQYF. DNA of the CDR3: TGTGCCAGCAGTATCGGGGTCGACGCAGATACGCAGTATTTT.

There are many counts of this clonotype. The chain links TRBV11-2 to TRBJ1-5; the match to TRBD1 covers 8 bases. The V gene end was trimmed by 11 bases and the J gene end by 4 bases; junction bases not matched to a gene: 16. This CDR3 has 16 residues. Germline CDR1 reads SGHAT; CDR2 reads FQNNGV. CDR3 in DNA: TGTGCCGACCCCAGAGGGGAAGGACAGGGTAATCAGCCCCAGCATTTT. Protein sequence: CADPRGEGQGNQPQHF.

This clonotype was seen repeatedly, ten times or more. The junction departs from germline at one end; a sequencing error may be responsible. The chain is built from TRBV15 and TRBJ1-2; a possible D gene is TRBD1 (5 bases). CDR1 is LNHNV, CDR2 YYDKDF, per germline (reference sequence). CDR3 length equals 12 residues. CDR3 protein: CATSRASGFLSF. Here the CDR3 DNA reads TGTGCCACCAGCAGAGCTTCAGGGTTTCTCTCCTTC.

This clonotype was detected a few times. It may be a read error: a sequence one base away is much more abundant. The chain joins TRBV12-3 or TRBV12-4 to TRBJ2-5; TRBD1 agrees at 9 bases. This CDR3 has 14 residues. This CDR3 is CASGDRVSQGTQYF. CDR3 nucleotide sequence: TGTGCCAGCGGGGACAGGGTGAGCCAAGGGACCCAGTACTTC.

This clonotype occurred many times. The V gene is TRBV30, the J gene TRBJ1-1, with D unclear. Deletions cut 1 base from V and 1 base from J, with 10 bases between. CDR1 is GTSNPN and CDR2 is SVGIG in the germline V gene (reference sequence). The CDR3 loop spans 14 amino acids. CDR3 coding DNA: TGTGCCTGGAGTGGGGAGCGGGAGAACACTGAAGCTTTCTTT. It specifies CAWSGERENTEAFF.

This clonotype has ten or more counts. This chain links TRBV24-1 with TRBJ1-1, with D perhaps matching TRBD1 (5 bases). The germline V gene encodes CDR1 KGHDR and CDR2 SFDVKD. The CDR3 is made up of 13 amino acids. The ends were cut back, 10 bases at V and 5 bases at J, with 16 bases in the middle. CDR3 protein: CATQDRLKTEAFF. The CDR3 DNA sequence: TGTGCCACACAGGACCGACTTAAGACTGAAGCTTTCTTT.

The gene calls are TRBV18 and TRBJ1-2; D might be TRBD1 (5 bases). This CDR3 comprises 13 residues. Per the germline V gene, CDR1 is KGHSH and CDR2 is LQKENI. V was clipped by 0 bases and J by 3 bases, with 5 bases between them. In DNA, the CDR3 is TGTGCCAGCTCACCACCACAGGACTATGGCTACACCTTC. Its protein is CASSPPQDYGYTF. Full variable domain (rest looked up from reference TRBV18 and TRBJ1-2): NAGVMQNPRHLVRRRGQEARLRCSPMKGHSHVYWYRQLPEEGLKFMVYLQKENIIDESGMPKERFSAEFPKEGPSILRIQQVVRGDSAAYFCASSPPQDYGYTFGSGTRLTVV.

A few counts support this clonotype. The junction departs from the called germline gene at one end, perhaps through a read error. The chain couples TRBV20-1 to TRBJ2-7, with D perhaps TRBD2 (6 bases). Germline V gene lookup returns CDR1 DFQATT and CDR2 SNEGSKA (reference sequence). This CDR3 comprises 15 residues. The CDR3 nucleotides are TGCAGTGCTCGAGATGTCCCCGGGACTCACTACGAGCAGTACTTC. Translation gives CSARDVPGTHYEQYF.

At least ten counts were recorded for this clonotype. This chain links TRBV6-4 with TRBJ2-7, with 7 positions matching TRBD1. This CDR3 spans 14 amino acids. V gave up 6 bases and J gave up 5 bases; unmatched junction bases: 10. The germline V gene has CDR1 MRHNA and CDR2 SNTAGT. The CDR3 DNA reads as TGTGCCAGCAGGACTACTGGGACAGAAGACGAGCAGTACTTC. Its translation: CASRTTGTEDEQYF.

This clonotype has only a few counts. The CDR3 protein is CSARDPTGRFEQYF. In DNA form, the CDR3 reads TGCAGTGCTAGAGATCCCACGGGACGGTTCGAGCAGTACTTC. V usage is TRBV20-1 and J usage is TRBJ2-7, with D tentatively TRBD1 or TRBD2 (5 bases each). Looked up from germline, CDR1 is DFQATT and CDR2 is SNEGSKA (reference sequence). Trimming pared 0 bases from V and 6 bases from J, leaving 15 bases between. The length of the CDR3 is 14 residues.

This clonotype showed up many times. V usage is TRBV11-2 and J usage is TRBJ2-6; perhaps TRBD2 as D (6 bases). Germline CDR1 SGHAT, CDR2 FQNNGV. Trimming left V 0 bases short and J 5 bases short, with 11 bases between. The CDR3 runs 16 residues. CDR3 nucleotide sequence: TGTGCCAGCAGCTTAGATCGGCGGGGCTGGGCCAACGTCCTGACTTTC. It specifies CASSLDRRGWANVLTF.

This clonotype has at least ten counts. The gene calls are TRBV6-2 or TRBV6-3 and TRBJ2-7; 7 bases match TRBD2. The CDR3 consists of 13 residues. CDR1 and CDR2 from the germline V gene are MNHEY and SVGEGT. Germline trimming cut 8 bases from V and 2 bases from J; bases unmatched to any gene: 6. The CDR3 reads CASGTTETYEQYF. CDR3 DNA sequence: TGTGCCAGCGGGACTACAGAGACCTACGAGCAGTACTTC.

The V gene is TRBV6-2 or TRBV6-3, the J gene TRBJ1-5; no definite D call. There are 15 residues in the CDR3. Per the germline V gene, CDR1 is MNHEY and CDR2 is SVGEGT. V gave up 5 bases and J gave up 0 bases, with 11 bases separating them. This CDR3 is CASSPLGRSNQPQHF. The CDR3 nucleotides are TGTGCCAGCAGTCCCCTAGGACGTAGCAATCAGCCCCAGCATTTT.

In its sample, this clonotype was seen many times. The rearrangement uses TRBV12-3 or TRBV12-4 and TRBJ2-5, with 7 bases aligning to TRBD2. The V and J ends lost 5 bases and 4 bases, in that order; junction bases with no gene match: 16. The CDR3 runs to 17 residues. This CDR3 is CASSPERLRETRETQYF. The CDR3 nucleotides are TGTGCCAGCAGTCCGGAGAGACTGCGGGAGACTCGAGAGACCCAGTACTTC.

This chain joins TRBV28 and TRBJ1-2, with D perhaps TRBD1 (5 bases). CDR1 is MDHEN, CDR2 SYDVKM, per germline. This CDR3 contains 12 residues. V lost 6 bases to trimming and J lost 5 bases, with 10 bases between them. CDR3: CASRRGNYGYTF. CDR3 bases: TGTGCCAGCAGGCGGGGGAATTATGGCTACACCTTC.

This clonotype was counted at least ten times. V is TRBV11-2 and J is TRBJ2-1, with D maybe TRBD1 (6 bases). The V and J ends lost 5 bases and 7 bases respectively, with 21 bases between them. The germline gives CDR1 SGHAT, CDR2 FQNNGV. The CDR3 has 16 amino acids. The CDR3 protein is CASSPGTGTYGNEQFF. The CDR3 nucleotides read TGTGCCAGCAGCCCGGGAACAGGGACGTATGGGAATGAGCAGTTCTTC.

This clonotype showed up many times. V is TRBV5-1 and J is TRBJ1-6; D not certain. From germline, CDR1 is SGHRS and CDR2 YFSETQ. This CDR3 region has 16 residues. The V end was cut by 1 base, the J end by 9 bases, with 17 bases between. The CDR3 region is CASSLTYRGLGSPLHF. The CDR3 nucleotides are TGCGCCAGCAGCTTGACGTACAGAGGTTTGGGTTCACCCCTCCACTTT.

Worth noting for this clonotype: At one end the junction does not follow the germline gene, possibly because of a read error. The chain recombines TRBV7-9 with TRBJ2-7; maybe TRBD1 (6 bases). Germline CDR1 is SEHNR and CDR2 is FQNEAQ (reference sequence). The CDR3 spans 13 residues. The DNA for the CDR3 is TGTGCCAGCAGCTTCACAGGGTCCTACGAGCAGTGCTTC. Translated: CASSFTGSYEQCF.

This clonotype appeared many times. The rearrangement uses TRBV6-2 or TRBV6-3 and TRBJ2-7; 8 bases are a match to TRBD1. V shed 10 bases, J shed 12 bases, and the junction held 17 bases outside the gene matches. The CDR3 length is 13 residues. Germline V lookup: CDR1 MNHEY, CDR2 SVGEGT. Written as DNA, the CDR3 is TGTGCCACCGCCCACCCGGACAGGGAGAGGCCGTACTTC. It codes for CATAHPDRERPYF.

This clonotype was seen many times. J is TRBJ2-2 and V is TRBV4-2; 10 bases agree with TRBD2. Germline CDR1 is LGHNA and CDR2 is YNFKEQ. V was clipped by 7 bases and J by 4 bases; unmatched bases: 21. This CDR3 has 20 residues. This CDR3 reads CASIRDPRSLAGVTTGELFF. In DNA form, the CDR3 reads TGTGCCAGCATCCGCGATCCGAGGTCCCTAGCGGGAGTGACCACCGGGGAGCTGTTTTTT.

This sequence joins TRBV20-1 and TRBJ2-5; TRBD2 might be the D (5 bases). Germline V gives CDR1 DFQATT, CDR2 SNEGSKA (reference sequence). The V and J ends lost 3 bases and 5 bases respectively, with 25 bases between them. The CDR3 consists of 17 residues. The chain's CDR3 is CSARPLGKRWSGETQYF. The CDR3 DNA reads TGCAGTGCTAGGCCCCTGGGGAAGCGGTGGTCCGGGGAGACCCAGTACTTC.

This clonotype appeared many times. The gene calls are TRBV7-9 and TRBJ2-1, with 8 bases fitting TRBD2. Germline CDR1 SEHNR, CDR2 FQNEAQ (reference sequence). The ends lost 1 base at V and 8 bases at J; junction bases unmatched: 13. The CDR3 runs to 17 residues. CDR3 protein: CASSLVEAGANPHEQFF. In DNA form, the CDR3 reads TGTGCCAGCAGCTTAGTGGAAGCGGGAGCTAACCCGCATGAGCAGTTCTTC.

This rearrangement joins TRBV7-3 to TRBJ2-7, with unresolved D. This CDR3 is built from 13 residues. Trimming removed 2 bases at V and 5 bases at J, with 10 bases between. CDR1 is SGHTA and CDR2 is FQGTGA in the germline V gene. The CDR3 sequence is CASSLARTNEQYF. CDR3 nucleotides: TGTGCCAGCAGCTTAGCTCGGACGAACGAGCAGTACTTC.

This clonotype was seen ten or more times. The chain recombines TRBV25-1 with TRBJ2-5; TRBD2 is a possible D gene (6 bases). V was clipped by 4 bases and J by 3 bases, with 15 bases between them. The CDR3 is made up of 15 amino acids. Germline V lookup: CDR1 MGHDK, CDR2 SYGVNS. In nucleotides, the CDR3 is TGTGCCAGCAGTGGAATAGCGGCAGGCGAAGAGACCCAGTACTTC. Its protein product is CASSGIAAGEETQYF.

The chain links TRBV24-1 to TRBJ2-5; 9 positions match TRBD1. This CDR3 has 16 amino acids. The V segment lost 4 bases and the J segment 5 bases; nucleotides outside the gene matches: 10. Germline V gene sequence: CDR1 KGHDR, CDR2 SFDVKD. The CDR3 DNA reads TGTGCCACCAGTGACTACCCCGGGACAGGGAATGAGACCCAGTACTTC. It is translated as CATSDYPGTGNETQYF.

The chain has TRBV12-3 or TRBV12-4 and TRBJ1-1; no firm D call. The CDR3 runs 13 residues. Trimming took off 6 bases at V and 5 bases at J, with 13 bases between the two ends. Here the CDR3 reads CASRSRGGTEAFF. The CDR3 coding sequence is TGTGCCAGCAGATCCCGGGGTGGGACTGAAGCTTTCTTT.

This clonotype appeared a few times. This rearrangement joins TRBV27 to TRBJ2-7; D is perhaps TRBD2 (5 bases). The CDR3 runs to 16 residues. Deletions cut 3 bases from V and 5 bases from J, with 20 bases between. Germline V gene sequence: CDR1 MNHEY, CDR2 SMNVEV (reference sequence). The CDR3 protein is CASSFAPRTRFDEQYF. In nucleotides, the CDR3 is TGTGCCAGCAGTTTTGCGCCGAGAACTAGGTTCGACGAGCAGTACTTC.

This clonotype came up many times. V usage is TRBV19 and J usage is TRBJ1-5; D uncertain. CDR1 is LNHDA and CDR2 is SQIVND in the germline V gene (reference sequence). The CDR3 has 13 amino acids. Deletions cut 4 bases from V and 11 bases from J, with 15 bases between. The CDR3, as DNA: TGTGCCAGTAGTACCAGCTGGGATGCAGCCCAGCATTTT. Its translation is CASSTSWDAAQHF.

On this clonotype itself: It may be a read error: a sequence one base away is much more abundant. This chain links TRBV19 with TRBJ1-5, with D unclear. Trimming pared 5 bases from V and 11 bases from J, leaving 16 bases between. The CDR3 covers 13 residues. Germline-derived CDR1 and CDR2 are LNHDA and SQIVND (reference sequence). The CDR3 nucleotides read TGTGCCAGTAGTCCCGACACTCGGCGGGCCCAGCATTTT. Protein sequence: CASSPDTRRAQHF.